This T cell receptor beta chain emerged from a study of T cells in tuberculosis. Whole-study context: T cells were selected with CD1B tetramers loaded with glucose monomycolate. PBMC were archived before or within 7 days of starting treatment.

The repertoire was sequenced with immunoSEQ multiplex PCR; TCRdb's copy has only in-frame clones and lacks some. The sample consists of around 30,000 clones, approximately 93% of them appearing once. Regarding this clone: Its specificity is unknown.

The time point was: new active TB diagnosis, blood taken before or within 7 days of starting treatment. Study findings and constraints: Classification accuracy was 75% to 90% (AUROC more than 0.8) with the GMM-specific repertoire. GMM-specific TCRs were nearer to active tuberculosis alpha repertoires, suggesting expansion.

Sequencing used PBMCs, obtained at tuberculosis diagnosis. This receptor was obtained from an adult with tuberculosis.

CDR3 in amino acids: CASSGRVRETQYF. As DNA, the CDR3 is TGTGCCAGCAGTGGCAGGGTCCGGGAGACCCAGTACTTC. The chain is built from TRBV2 and TRBJ2-5; possible D gene TRBD1, 5 bases. CDR1 is SNHLY and CDR2 is FYNNEI in the germline V gene. The V end was cut by 4 bases, the J end by 5 bases, with 11 bases between. This CDR3 has 13 amino acids.